This is a list of T cell receptor beta chains from one sample in a study of glioma-infiltrating T cells. TCRdb independently ran MiXCR on the multiplex PCR reads; one entry per CDR3 protein. The sample yields roughly 40,000 distinct CDR3 sequences, approximately 20% seen once. Sequenced material: glioma tissue, nonneoplastic brain tissue, or PBMCs (not recorded which). The receptors originated from a human donor with low-grade glioma or glioblastoma, undergoing nonglioma brain surgery, or in good health (not recorded which). CDR3s include the opening cysteine and the closing phenylalanine or tryptophan. The order of the fields is V gene, J gene, clone size, CDR3 length, D gene, CDR3 DNA, CDR3 protein. The D gene is left open where the match is weak. Size values are once, few and many counts, or a class for expanded clones, and some rows have none.

>TRBV7-2|TRBJ1-2|many|14|NA
TGTGCCAGCAGCTTAGGAAGGGGAAGCTATGGCTACACCTTC
CASSLGRGSYGYTF
>TRBV7-9|TRBJ1-6|many|14|NA
TGTGCCAGCAGCTTCGCGGGGTGGAATTCACCCCTCCACTTT
CASSFAGWNSPLHF
>TRBV6-1|TRBJ2-5|large|11|NA
TGTGCCAGCAGTAGGACCAACTTCCAGTACTTC
CASSRTNFQYF
>TRBV28|TRBJ1-1|medium-sized|15|NA
TGTGCCAGCAGTATATTTTTGCCCTGGGACACTGAAGCTTTCTTT
CASSIFLPWDTEAFF
>TRBV6-6|TRBJ2-7|many|15|NA
TGTGCCAGCAGTTACGCACAGGGAGGATCCTACGAGCAGTACTTC
CASSYAQGGSYEQYF
>TRBV29-1|TRBJ2-1|few|11|TRBD1
TGCAGCTTTAAAACAGGGGGTCATCAGTTCTTC
CSFKTGGHQFF
>TRBV28|TRBJ2-1|NA|16|NA
TGTGCCAGCAGCCCCCTCCCCGGGACGGGCTTATATGAGCAGTTCTTC
CASSPLPGTGLYEQFF
>TRBV12-3/TRBV12-4|TRBJ2-2|many|14|NA
TGTGCCAGCAGTTTAGCTGAGGGCACCGGGGAGCTGTTTTTT
CASSLAEGTGELFF
>TRBV6-6|TRBJ1-1|medium-sized|17|NA
TGTGCCAGCAGTTACGGTTGGGACAAGGGGGTGAACACTGAAGCTTTCTTT
CASSYGWDKGVNTEAFF
>TRBV30|TRBJ2-1|NA|11|NA
TGTGCCTGTACCTCCTACAATGAGCAGTTCTTC
CACTSYNEQFF
>TRBV20-1|TRBJ2-1|many|15|NA
TGCAGTGCTAGGGTTTTCAGGGCCGGGGTCGATGAGCAGTTCTTC
CSARVFRAGVDEQFF
>TRBV20-1|TRBJ2-3|many|12|NA
TGCAGTGCTCGGGGGAACGCAGATACGCAGTATTTT
CSARGNADTQYF
>TRBV12-3/TRBV12-4|TRBJ2-1|many|15|NA
TGTGCCAGCAGCCAAGAAGAAACCTCCTACAATGAGCAGTTCTTC
CASSQEETSYNEQFF
>TRBV29-1|TRBJ2-5|few|13|NA
TGCAGCGTTGTTCCCGGGGGCCAAGAGACCCAGTACTTC
CSVVPGGQETQYF
>TRBV10-3|TRBJ2-7|few|18|TRBD1
TGTGCCATCAGTGAGTCCCCGATCCCGACGACAGGGGGGTACGAGCAGTACTTC
CAISESPIPTTGGYEQYF
>TRBV2|TRBJ2-1|many|12|NA
TGTGCCAGCGTCGGGGATCAGGGGTCCCAGTTCTTC
CASVGDQGSQFF
>TRBV27|TRBJ2-2|NA|18|NA
TGTGCCAGCAGCCAAGACTTCGACTCCAGTCGGAACACCGGGGAGCTGTTTTTT
CASSQDFDSSRNTGELFF
>TRBV11-2|TRBJ2-2|NA|14|NA
TGTGCCAGCAGCCTATACCGGAACACCGGGGAGCTGTTTTTT
CASSLYRNTGELFF
>TRBV7-2|TRBJ2-7|many|15|TRBD1
TGTGCCAGCAGCGATACCGGGACAGGGGCCTACGAGCAGTACTTC
CASSDTGTGAYEQYF
>TRBV9|TRBJ1-5|many|13|NA
TGTGCCAGCAGCGCAGGGTACGAGCAGCCCCAGCATTTT
CASSAGYEQPQHF
>TRBV15|TRBJ2-5|NA|12|NA
TGTGCTACCAGCGGCTTTCAGGAGACCCGGTACTTC
CATSGFQETRYF
>TRBV6-1|TRBJ1-1|NA|14|NA
TGTGCCAGCACCCTGAACGGTATAAACACTGAAGCTTTCTTT
CASTLNGINTEAFF
>TRBV5-1|TRBJ1-1|few|13|NA
TGCGCCAGCAGCTTTGAAGGAAACACTGAAGCTTTCTTT
CASSFEGNTEAFF
>TRBV18|TRBJ1-1|NA|14|TRBD1
TGTGCCAGCTCACGGGGACAGGAAGGCACTGAAGCTTTCTTT
CASSRGQEGTEAFF
>TRBV6-6|TRBJ2-3|medium-sized|13|NA
TGTGCCAGCAGTTACAAGGGGACAGATACGCAGTATTTT
CASSYKGTDTQYF
>TRBV5-1|TRBJ2-3|NA|13|TRBD1
TGCGCCAGCAGCGGACAGGGTGGAGATACGCAGTATTTT
CASSGQGGDTQYF
>TRBV10-2|TRBJ2-5|NA|16|TRBD1
TGCGCCAGCAGAGATCCGGGACAGCCGTACCAAGAGACCCAGTACTTC
CASRDPGQPYQETQYF
>TRBV4-3|TRBJ2-7|many|14|NA
TGCGCCAGCAGCCAAAGTACGGACGGCTACGAGCAGTACTTC
CASSQSTDGYEQYF
>TRBV4-1|TRBJ2-2|few|14|NA
TGCGCCAGCAGCCTGGATCGGGGAACCGGGGAGCTGTTTTTT
CASSLDRGTGELFF
>TRBV12-3/TRBV12-4|TRBJ2-1|many|14|NA
TGTGCCAGCAGTTTAGCGGTCAGCTACAATGAGCAGTTCTTC
CASSLAVSYNEQFF
>TRBV20-1|TRBJ1-5|many|14|NA
TGCAGTGCTGAAGGACGCTCACTCAATCAGCCCCAGCATTTT
CSAEGRSLNQPQHF
>TRBV28|TRBJ1-1|many|14|TRBD1
TGTGCCTCCCGGCGCCAGGGGGCGAGTAGTGAGGCTTTCTTT
CASRRQGASSEAFF
>TRBV6-1|TRBJ2-7|many|13|TRBD2
TGTGCGGTAATTAAAGCGGGGTCGTACGAGCAGTACTTC
CAVIKAGSYEQYF
>TRBV27|TRBJ2-1|many|13|NA
TGTGCCAGCAGTTTATCCAGGAGGTATGAGCAGTTCTTC
CASSLSRRYEQFF
>TRBV4-2|TRBJ2-1|NA|15|NA
TGTGCCAGCAGCCAAGAGCCCACTAGCTGGGCTGAGCAGTTCTTC
CASSQEPTSWAEQFF
>TRBV7-3|TRBJ2-3|many|14|NA
TGTGCCAGCAGCTACACAGATGGCACAGATACGCAGTATTTT
CASSYTDGTDTQYF